The rows below give T cell receptor beta chains drawn from one sample of a study of early T cells in non-severe SARS-CoV-2 infection. One entry per CDR3 protein results from TCRdb running MiXCR on the 5' RACE reads. The data hold 65,000 to 75,000 distinct CDR3 sequences, with roughly 13% observed a single time. Sequencing was carried out using whole blood. The receptors originated from an adult who was a healthcare worker with PCR-confirmed SARS-CoV-2 infection or an uninfected control (not recorded which). CDR3s leave out the opening cysteine and the closing phenylalanine or tryptophan.

>TRBV5-1|TRBJ2-5
ASSQQSGQETQY
>TRBV14|TRBJ2-3
ASSPGTYPKQDTQY
>TRBV29-1|TRBJ1-2
SVDLGTADGYT
>TRBV11-1|TRBJ2-3
ASSPTGQGRQITDTQY
>TRBV5-1|TRBJ2-7
ASSQTPGLGRYEQY
>TRBV2|TRBJ1-5
ASSVSGTVVWPQH
>TRBV7-2|TRBJ1-4
ASSPRRNEKLF
>TRBV6-1|TRBJ1-2
ASTERQGNYGYT
>TRBV4-1|TRBJ1-2
ASSQDLSLGASGYT
>TRBV29-1|TRBJ2-3
SVTGRGSTDTQY